This T cell receptor beta chain was documented in a study of blood T cell repertoires in COVID-19. Study-level background: Acute and convalescent COVID-19 samples came from the United States, Italy and Spain. PBMCs, B-cell-depleted T cells, or T cells were the source of the cDNA or gDNA that made up the material.

This clone was observed a few times. Under the authors' procedure: Amplification of reference gene primers was used by the study to estimate nucleated cell counts. The repertoire was sequenced with immunoSEQ multiplex PCR; TCRdb's copy has only in-frame clones and lacks some. The D gene and trimming were derived from the DNA, and the V and J assignments and clone size from that table. The sample consists of approximately 75,000 clones, 82% of them appearing once. V lost 6 bases and J lost 7; bases outside the gene matches: 11. CDR1 is LGHDT, CDR2 YNNKEL, per germline (reference sequence). This CDR3 is built from 15 residues.

The sequenced sample consisted of peripheral blood. V and J are TRBV3-1 (or the pseudogene TRBV3-2) and TRBJ2-2, with 7 nucleotides matching TRBD1. The origin of this receptor is a human donor in a cohort sampled during active COVID-19. CDR3 residues: CASRQSDRDHGELFF. In DNA form, the CDR3 reads TGTGCCAGCAGGCAGTCCGACAGGGACCACGGGGAGCTGTTTTTT.